These 10 T cell receptor beta chains were sequenced from one sample in a study of T cells in Graves' hyperthyroidism and ophthalmopathy. What was amplified from RNA transcripts were TCR beta CDR3 regions. The HTBI primer set was used in a first-round RT-PCR of the TCR CDR3. TCRdb processed the multiplex PCR reads anew with MiXCR; each CDR3 protein has one entry. The table lists about 600,000 distinct CDR3 sequences, roughly 16% of them singletons, with 2.5% to 4% in the top ten. The sequenced sample was blood. These receptors came from a woman aged 40 to 50 with Graves' ophthalmopathy.

This clonotype was observed many times. The chain combines TRBV3-1 with TRBJ2-7; D unresolved. The CDR3 is 12 residues long. The V end was cut by 3 bases, the J end by 4 bases, with 7 bases between. From germline, CDR1 is LGHDT and CDR2 YNNKEL (reference sequence). DNA of the CDR3: TGTGCCAGCAGCCACAGCCAGTACGAGCAGTACTTC. It codes for CASSHSQYEQYF.

This clonotype was observed a handful of times. The chain is built from TRBV12-3 or TRBV12-4 and TRBJ1-6; D is ambiguous. This CDR3 contains 17 residues. V was pared by 1 base and J by 6 bases, with 16 bases between. As DNA, the CDR3 is TGTGCCAGCAGTTTAGATCCCCAACTGGGTCTTAATTCACCCCTCCACTTT. It yields the protein CASSLDPQLGLNSPLHF.

This clonotype was seen at least ten times. The chain uses TRBV27 and TRBJ2-5; 8 positions match TRBD2. V lost 3 bases, J lost 4 bases, and 1 base stayed unmatched. Germline-derived CDR1 and CDR2 are MNHEY and SMNVEV (reference sequence). The CDR3 is made up of 13 amino acids. CDR3 protein: CASSFLAGETQYF. In DNA, the CDR3 is TGTGCCAGCAGTTTCCTAGCGGGAGAGACCCAGTACTTC.

This clonotype was recorded at least ten times. The chain is built from TRBV20-1 and TRBJ2-2; tentatively, D is TRBD1 or TRBD2 (6 bases each). Germline values: CDR1 DFQATT, CDR2 SNEGSKA (reference sequence). V dropped 4 bases and J dropped 1 base, with 13 bases sitting between them. The CDR3 has 15 amino acids. The chain's CDR3 is CSAIDAGQNTGELFF. CDR3 nucleotides: TGCAGTGCTATAGATGCGGGACAGAACACCGGGGAGCTGTTTTTT.

This chain joins TRBV20-1 and TRBJ1-1; D is perhaps TRBD1 (6 bases). The length of the CDR3 is 15 residues. Trimming cost V 3 bases and J 5 bases, with 19 bases left between them. Germline CDR1 and CDR2: DFQATT and SNEGSKA (reference sequence). The CDR3 region is CSARAGGGDKTEAFF. In DNA form, the CDR3 reads TGCAGTGCTAGGGCAGGAGGGGGAGATAAAACTGAAGCTTTCTTT.

The chain couples TRBV11-2 to TRBJ2-5; 9 bases are shared with TRBD2. With 1 base clipped from V and 7 bases from J, the junction kept 10 bases outside the gene matches. This CDR3 is built from 16 residues. CDR1 and CDR2 (germline): SGHAT, FQNNGV. The CDR3 coding sequence is TGTGCCAGCAGCTTAGGGGGCGGGGGGGCCCAAAGGACCCAGTACTTC. It is translated as CASSLGGGGAQRTQYF.

This clonotype was observed a few times. The J gene is TRBJ2-3, the V gene TRBV12-3 or TRBV12-4; D gene unclear. The CDR3 is 14 amino acids. V shed 4 bases and J shed 3 bases, with 11 bases lying between them. CDR3 in DNA: TGTGCCAGCAGTTCGTTCGATAGTACAGATACGCAGTATTTT. Translated, it gives CASSSFDSTDTQYF.

This clonotype showed up many times. This sequence joins TRBV7-9 and TRBJ2-7; possibly TRBD1 for D (5 bases). Trimming removed 2 bases from V and 7 bases from J, with 9 bases in between. The CDR3 consists of 12 residues. Germline values: CDR1 SEHNR, CDR2 FQNEAQ (reference sequence). Here the CDR3 reads CASSLNSGEQYF. DNA of the CDR3: TGTGCCAGCAGCTTAAATTCAGGGGAGCAGTACTTC. Full variable domain (outside the CDR3, taken from reference TRBV7-9 and TRBJ2-7): DTGVSQNPRHKITKRGQNVTFRCDPISEHNRLYWYRQTLGQGPEFLTYFQNEAQLEKSRLLSDRFSAERPKGSFSTLEIQRTEQGDSAMYLCASSLNSGEQYFGPGTRLTVT.

This clonotype turned up a few times. This sequence joins TRBV10-3 and TRBJ2-6, with D hard to call. The germline gives CDR1 ENHRY, CDR2 SYGVKD. The V end was cut by 3 bases, the J end by 0 bases, with 9 bases between. The CDR3 contains 16 residues. The CDR3 region has the DNA TGTGCCATCAGTGACCCCCTCGACTCTGGGGCCAACGTCCTGACTTTC. As protein: CAISDPLDSGANVLTF.

This chain uses TRBV7-8 with TRBJ1-3, with D unresolved. Germline V gene lookup returns CDR1 SGHVS and CDR2 FQNEAQ. Trimming stripped 2 bases from V and 0 bases from J, with 8 bases between. This CDR3 comprises 15 residues. In nucleotides, the CDR3 is TGTGCCAGCAGCTTAAGAGCGGACTCTGGAAACACCATATATTTT. It translates to CASSLRADSGNTIYF.